The 4 T cell receptor beta chains below all came from one sample that was sequenced in a study of shared clonotypes between healthy human individuals. Assay used: immunoSEQ multiplex PCR; TCRdb lists only in-frame clones, some missing. Seen here are around 640,000 clones, approximately 96% observed once, and the top ten hold less than 0.13%. CD8 cells regarded as naive lacked CD45RO, were positively chosen for CCR7, and omitted terminally differentiated effector memory CD45RA+ cells. The material sequenced was naive CD8+ T cells sorted from blood. These receptor sequences come from a woman aged 25 to 39 in good health.

The genes are TRBV11-2 and TRBJ2-3; TRBD2 aligns across 9 bases. After removal of 2 bases from V and 5 bases from J, the junction contained 8 bases not matched to a gene. The germline V gene has CDR1 SGHAT and CDR2 FQNNGV. The CDR3 covers 16 residues. The CDR3 nucleotides are TGTGCCAGCAGCTTAACTGCGGGAGGGCGGGGAGATACGCAGTATTTT. Residues: CASSLTAGGRGDTQYF.

This sequence joins TRBV30 and TRBJ1-2; possibly TRBD1 for D (5 bases). The ends were cut back, 5 bases at V and 4 bases at J, with 11 bases in the middle. This CDR3 spans 12 amino acids. Per the germline V gene, CDR1 is GTSNPN and CDR2 is SVGIG (reference sequence). The CDR3 DNA is TGTGCCTGGGGTCCGGGGGTCTATGGCTACACCTTC. This sequence encodes CAWGPGVYGYTF.

The rearrangement uses TRBV4-1 and TRBJ2-2, with D tentatively TRBD1 (5 bases). The CDR3 runs to 13 residues. Germline values: CDR1 MGHRA, CDR2 YSYEKL. Trimming removed 5 bases at V and 3 bases at J, with 7 bases between. CDR3 nucleotide sequence: TGCGCCAGCAGCACAGGCTACACCGGGGAGCTGTTTTTT. It codes for CASSTGYTGELFF.

The rearrangement links TRBV7-2 to TRBJ2-2; 11 nucleotides align to TRBD2. This CDR3 contains 17 residues. The V gene's germline CDR1 is SGHTA and CDR2 FQGNSA. J gave up 4 bases and V 5 bases, and 9 bases lay outside the gene matches. DNA for the CDR3: TGTGCCAGCAGCCTTGGGCCTAGCGGGAGGTTCACCGGGGAGCTGTTTTTT. It codes for CASSLGPSGRFTGELFF.